This T cell receptor beta chain originates from a study of cytomegalovirus exposure and HLA in healthy donors. 60 Vbeta and 13 Jbeta primers were used in PCR. Sequencing used immunoSEQ multiplex PCR; TCRdb keeps in-frame clones, though not all of them. The sample has 120,000 or so clones, 80% to 85% seen once. Looked up from germline, CDR1 is SQVTM and CDR2 is ANQGSEA. This CDR3 region has 10 residues. V was pared by 7 bases and J by 10 bases, with 6 bases of the junction left unmatched. What was sequenced was PBMCs. The gene calls are TRBV29-1 and TRBJ2-5, with TRBD1 matching over 7 bases. The origin of this receptor is a human donor in good health. The CDR3 protein is CSAQSGGQYF. CDR3 nucleotide sequence: TGCAGCGCCCAATCAGGGGGCCAGTACTTC. Filled out from reference TRBV29-1 and TRBJ2-5, the complete variable domain reads SAVISQKPSRDICQRGTSLTIQCQVDSQVTMMFWYRQQPGQSLTLIATANQGSEATYESGFVIDKFPISRPNLTFSTLTVSNMSPEDSSIYLCSAQSGGQYFGPGTRLLVL.